This T cell receptor (beta chain) was recorded in a study of blood T cell repertoires in COVID-19. Study-wide background: PBMCs, B-cell-depleted T cells, or T cells provided the cDNA or gDNA that made up the material.

Profiled with immunoSEQ multiplex PCR; TCRdb holds only in-frame clones, not every one. The repertoire holds about 380,000 clones, 70% to 90% seen once, with 1.3% in the top ten. Germline CDR1 LNHDA, CDR2 SQIVND (reference sequence). This CDR3 comprises 14 residues. Remarks on this clone: At one end the junction does not follow the germline gene, possibly because of a read error.

The V call is TRBV19, the J call TRBJ1-2; no clear D. The clonotype originates from a man aged 30 to 45 who had recovered from COVID-19. Sequenced sample: PBMCs or T cells enriched from blood (not recorded which). The CDR3 sequence: CASSIIGPDYGYTF. In DNA form, the CDR3 reads TGTGCCAGTAGTATAATCGGACCCGACTACGGCTACACCTTC.